This passage covers 18 T cell receptor beta chains from one sample sequenced in a study of T cell clones after liver transplantation. Produced via immunoSEQ multiplex PCR; TCRdb's table is partial and in-frame only. There are 55,000 to 70,000 clones in the sample; over 90% occur only once, and 0.75% to 1% lies in the top ten. Source: CD4+ T cells from blood, taken around 27 months after liver transplant. These receptor sequences come from a human patient who received a liver transplant. The graft donor may account for some of the T cells.

The chain uses TRBV30 and TRBJ2-5; D may be TRBD1 (5 bases). The CDR3 extends over 12 amino acids. V was clipped by 5 bases and J by 5 bases, with 12 bases between them. Germline CDR1 and CDR2: GTSNPN and SVGIG (reference sequence). The CDR3 bases are TGTGCCTGGGAAAGGGGATCCGAGACCCAGTACTTC. Amino acid sequence: CAWERGSETQYF.

The rearrangement uses TRBV19 and TRBJ2-3; D is tentatively TRBD1 or TRBD2 (5 bases each). In germline, CDR1 is LNHDA, CDR2 SQIVND (reference sequence). The CDR3 contains 18 residues. Trimming removed 7 bases from V and 1 base from J, with 24 bases in between. This CDR3 reads CASKRERGAVPRTDTQYF. DNA of the CDR3: TGTGCCAGTAAGCGAGAGAGGGGCGCGGTACCCCGCACAGATACGCAGTATTTT.

The chain employs TRBV6-5 and TRBJ1-2, with D tentatively TRBD1 (5 bases). CDR1 and CDR2 from the germline V gene are MNHEY and SVGAGI. The CDR3 has 12 residues. V dropped 8 bases and J dropped 8 bases, with 15 bases sitting between them. The CDR3 is CASRPGPGGYTF. DNA for the CDR3: TGTGCCAGCCGCCCGGGGCCGGGGGGCTACACCTTC.

The chain has TRBV30 and TRBJ2-1, with 9 bases identical to TRBD1. The CDR3 has 14 amino acids. The germline V gene encodes CDR1 GTSNPN and CDR2 SVGIG (reference sequence). V lost 0 bases to trimming and J lost 9 bases; unmatched junction nucleotides: 6. The CDR3 region is CAWSVQGARSEQFF. The CDR3 nucleotides read TGTGCCTGGAGTGTACAGGGGGCGCGGAGTGAGCAGTTCTTC.

On this clone itself: The sample has other DNA sequences that encode this CDR3 too. The chain carries TRBV7-8 and TRBJ2-3; D gene unclear. Trimming pared 2 bases from V and 5 bases from J, leaving 5 bases between. The CDR3 extends over 12 amino acids. Germline-derived CDR1 and CDR2 are SGHVS and FQNEAQ. The CDR3 sequence: CASSLSRDTQYF. As DNA, the CDR3 is TGTGCCAGCAGCTTATCGCGAGATACGCAGTATTTT.

This sequence joins TRBV6-6 and TRBJ2-1; 8 bases fit TRBD1. There are 14 residues in the CDR3. Trimming at V came to 7 bases and at J to 1 base, leaving 3 bases not matched to a gene. CDR1 is MNHNY and CDR2 is SVGAGI in the germline V gene (reference sequence). The CDR3 loop reads CASIGTGSYNEQFF. The CDR3 region has the DNA TGTGCCAGCATAGGGACAGGTTCCTACAATGAGCAGTTCTTC.

The chain combines TRBV10-2 with TRBJ2-7, with D unclear. Germline CDR1 and CDR2: WSHSY and SAAADI. Trimming shortened V by 2 bases and J by 6 bases, and 11 bases separated the two germline ends. This CDR3 has 13 amino acids. The CDR3 bases are TGCGCCAGCAGTGAGCCGGGCACGGGCGAGCAGTACTTC. This codes for CASSEPGTGEQYF.

This chain joins TRBV5-8 and TRBJ1-1, with D perhaps matching TRBD1 (5 bases). The V end lost 1 base, the J end lost 5 bases, and 15 bases lay between the germline ends. The CDR3 totals 15 residues. Germline lookup yields CDR1 SGHTS and CDR2 YDEGEE. The CDR3 DNA sequence: TGTGCCAGCAGCTTGAGGGACCCTCTAGGGACTGAAGCTTTCTTT. Translation: CASSLRDPLGTEAFF.

The chain is built from TRBV9 and TRBJ2-5; possible D gene TRBD1, 5 bases. V lost 0 bases and J 3 bases, leaving 9 bases between the germline ends. Germline CDR1 reads SGDLS; CDR2 reads YYNGEE. The CDR3 has 14 amino acids. CDR3 loop: CASSVAVREETQYF. The CDR3 DNA sequence: TGTGCCAGCAGCGTAGCTGTCAGGGAAGAGACCCAGTACTTC.

V usage is TRBV28 and J usage is TRBJ1-5; TRBD1 is a possible D gene (6 bases). V dropped 3 bases and J dropped 6 bases, with 15 bases sitting between them. The germline V gene has CDR1 MDHEN and CDR2 SYDVKM. This CDR3 has 15 residues. CDR3 coding DNA: TGTGCCAGCAGTTTCCCACAGGGCTGGGGTCAGCCCCAGCATTTT. Translating it yields CASSFPQGWGQPQHF.

This clone was observed a single time. V usage is TRBV2 and J usage is TRBJ1-5, with 8 nucleotides matching TRBD1. J was trimmed by 3 bases and V by 2 bases; bases with no gene match: 6. CDR3 length: 16 residues. The V gene's germline CDR1 is SNHLY and CDR2 FYNNEI. In DNA form, the CDR3 reads TGTGCCAGCAGTGAACTCACAGGGGGATTCAATCAGCCCCAGCATTTT. Amino acid sequence: CASSELTGGFNQPQHF.

A single count supports this clone. The chain has TRBV5-1 and TRBJ2-5; 7 bases are shared with TRBD2. Germline V gene data show CDR1 as SGHRS and CDR2 as YFSETQ. This CDR3 comprises 16 residues. V lost 0 bases to trimming and J lost 2 bases; unmatched junction nucleotides: 7. The chain's CDR3 is CASSLVAGVPQETQYF. CDR3 DNA sequence: TGCGCCAGCAGCTTGGTTGCGGGAGTTCCTCAAGAGACCCAGTACTTC.

The gene calls are TRBV25-1 and TRBJ2-4, with D perhaps matching TRBD1 or TRBD2 (5 bases each). Trimming pared 3 bases from V and 0 bases from J, leaving 6 bases between. The CDR3 runs to 14 residues. Germline V CDR1 and CDR2: MGHDK, SYGVNS. The CDR3 loop reads CASSEGTAKNIQYF. As DNA, the CDR3 is TGTGCCAGCAGTGAGGGGACAGCCAAAAACATTCAGTACTTC.

The chain has TRBV5-1 and TRBJ2-5, with D possibly matching TRBD2 (5 bases). The CDR3 contains 12 residues. Germline V gives CDR1 SGHRS, CDR2 YFSETQ. V was clipped by 7 bases and J by 2 bases, with 9 bases between them. CDR3 amino acids: CASGREQETQYF. In DNA form, the CDR3 reads TGCGCCAGCGGCCGGGAACAAGAGACCCAGTACTTC.

The chain's CDR3 is CASSLATDLPWTQYF. In DNA form, the CDR3 reads TGTGCCAGCAGCTTAGCAACGGACCTGCCTTGGACCCAGTACTTC. The chain couples TRBV11-2 to TRBJ2-5, with D hard to call. CDR1 is SGHAT, CDR2 FQNNGV, per germline. The CDR3 is made up of 15 amino acids. The V gene lost 1 base and the J gene lost 7 bases, with 16 bases spanning the gap.

The rearrangement uses TRBV18 and TRBJ1-2, with D perhaps matching TRBD1 (6 bases). CDR1 and CDR2 from the germline V gene are KGHSH and LQKENI. CDR3 length equals 15 residues. The ends were cut back, 2 bases at V and 2 bases at J, with 12 bases in the middle. The CDR3 region is CASSPKAGENYGYTF. The CDR3 DNA sequence: TGTGCCAGCTCACCAAAGGCAGGGGAGAACTATGGCTACACCTTC. The full variable domain, rest sourced from reference TRBV18 and TRBJ1-2, is NAGVMQNPRHLVRRRGQEARLRCSPMKGHSHVYWYRQLPEEGLKFMVYLQKENIIDESGMPKERFSAEFPKEGPSILRIQQVVRGDSAAYFCASSPKAGENYGYTFGSGTRLTVV.

The chain combines TRBV10-3 with TRBJ2-3; 8 positions agree with TRBD2. Germline V gene lookup returns CDR1 ENHRY and CDR2 SYGVKD. The V segment lost 7 bases and the J segment 11 bases; nucleotides outside the gene matches: 14. The CDR3 length is 14 residues. The CDR3 protein is CAIKAGAVGSGQYF. The CDR3 nucleotides are TGTGCCATCAAAGCGGGAGCTGTAGGAAGTGGGCAGTATTTT.

The CDR3 bases are TGTGCCAGCAGTGCTAACTTCGGACAGGGAGGGAACACTGAAGCTTTCTTT. It translates to CASSANFGQGGNTEAFF. The rearrangement joins TRBV28 to TRBJ1-1, with 8 bases aligning to TRBD1. V was clipped by 5 bases and J by 1 base; unmatched bases: 12. The CDR3 sequence is 17 residues long. Germline CDR1 and CDR2: MDHEN and SYDVKM.